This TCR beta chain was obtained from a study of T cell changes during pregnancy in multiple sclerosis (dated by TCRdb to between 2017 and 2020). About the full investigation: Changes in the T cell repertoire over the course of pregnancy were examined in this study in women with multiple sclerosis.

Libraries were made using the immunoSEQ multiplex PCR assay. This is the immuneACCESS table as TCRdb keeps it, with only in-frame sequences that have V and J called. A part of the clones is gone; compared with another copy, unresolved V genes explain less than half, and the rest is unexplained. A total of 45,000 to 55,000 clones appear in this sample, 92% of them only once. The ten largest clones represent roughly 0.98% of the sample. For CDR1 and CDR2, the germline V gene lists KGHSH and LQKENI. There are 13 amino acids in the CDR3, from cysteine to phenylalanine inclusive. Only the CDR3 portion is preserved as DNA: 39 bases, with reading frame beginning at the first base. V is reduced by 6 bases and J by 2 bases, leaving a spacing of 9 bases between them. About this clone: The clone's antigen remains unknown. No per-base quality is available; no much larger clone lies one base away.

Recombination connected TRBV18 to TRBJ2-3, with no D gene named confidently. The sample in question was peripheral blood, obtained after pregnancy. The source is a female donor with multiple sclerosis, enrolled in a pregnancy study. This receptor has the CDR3 CASSSRHTDTQYF. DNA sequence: TGTGCCAGCTCGTCGCGTCACACAGATACGCAGTATTTT.